The 25 T cell receptor beta chains below come from one sample, sequenced in a study of T cell responses to AZD1222 COVID-19 vaccine. Sequenced by immunoSEQ multiplex PCR; TCRdb stores in-frame clones only, minus some. In the table there are tens of thousands of clones, approximately 90% of which are singletons. The source was peripheral blood, collected on day 0 of AZD1222 vaccination. The origin of the receptors is an adult in good health.

The chain links TRBV6-5 to TRBJ2-2; D possibly matches TRBD1 or TRBD2 (6 bases each). Germline assignment: CDR1 MNHEY and CDR2 SVGAGI. V was trimmed by 6 bases and J by 4 bases, leaving 15 bases between them. The CDR3 is 15 amino acids. In DNA form, the CDR3 reads TGTGCCAGCAGGATACCGGGGGCCAGCACCGGGGAGCTGTTTTTT. Amino acids: CASRIPGASTGELFF.

Turning to this clone: Other DNA sequences within the sample encode an identical CDR3. The chain uses TRBV5-6 and TRBJ2-7; D not certain. Germline V gene sequence: CDR1 SGHDT, CDR2 YYEEEE. V gave up 0 bases and J gave up 4 bases, with 2 bases separating them. The CDR3 runs to 11 residues. CDR3 nucleotide sequence: TGTGCCAGCAGCTTGGGGTACGAGCAGTACTTC. This codes for CASSLGYEQYF.

The V and J genes are TRBV7-6 and TRBJ2-2, with a weak D call TRBD2 (7 bases). CDR1 is SGHVS, CDR2 FNYEAQ, per germline. This CDR3 is built from 18 residues. V lost 5 bases and J 0 bases, leaving 19 bases between the germline ends. The CDR3 DNA reads as TGTGCCAGCAGCCTACGGGGGGCTAGGTCCACGAACACCGGGGAGCTGTTTTTT. Its protein is CASSLRGARSTNTGELFF.

V is TRBV19 and J is TRBJ2-1; 13 bases fit TRBD2. Germline V gene lookup returns CDR1 LNHDA and CDR2 SQIVND (reference sequence). The V segment lost 4 bases and the J segment 0 bases; nucleotides outside the gene matches: 3. The CDR3 has 17 residues. The DNA of the CDR3 is TGTGCCAGTAGTAGGACTAGCGGGGGCCGCTCCTACAATGAGCAGTTCTTC. This translates into CASSRTSGGRSYNEQFF.

In its sample, this clone was seen once. The gene calls are TRBV6-1 and TRBJ2-7, with TRBD1 matching over 9 bases. The CDR3 sequence is 17 residues long. V lost 2 bases and J lost 1; bases outside the gene matches: 9. CDR1 and CDR2 (germline): MNHNS, SASEGT. As DNA, the CDR3 is TGTGCCAGCAGTGAACGCGTATGGGGGACAGGGTCCTACGAGCAGTACTTC. Amino acid sequence: CASSERVWGTGSYEQYF.

The rearrangement uses TRBV4-3 and TRBJ1-1, with D perhaps matching TRBD1 (5 bases). The CDR3 is 15 residues long. V shed 3 bases and J shed 1 base, with 12 bases lying between them. The germline CDR1 and CDR2 sequences are LGHNA and YSLEER. The CDR3 sequence is CASSHLGQGNTEAFF. The CDR3 coding sequence is TGCGCCAGCAGCCACCTTGGGCAGGGGAACACTGAAGCTTTCTTT.

Concerning this clone itself: Within the sample, other DNA sequences also encode this same CDR3. The chain recombines TRBV6-1 with TRBJ1-1, with D tentatively TRBD1 (5 bases). Germline V gives CDR1 MNHNS, CDR2 SASEGT. The CDR3 totals 14 residues. V lost 1 base and J lost 2, with 8 bases in between. The CDR3 loop reads CASSEGQLNTEAFF. CDR3 DNA sequence: TGTGCCAGCAGTGAAGGACAGCTAAACACTGAAGCTTTCTTT.

The chain combines TRBV23-1 with TRBJ1-5; D uncertain. TRBV23-1 is reported as an ORF; its role is uncertain. The CDR3 has 16 amino acids. V lost 3 bases and J 5 bases, leaving 17 bases between the germline ends. The CDR3, as DNA: TGCGCCAGCAGTCATTACCGACGGATTCAGTATCAGCCCCAGCATTTT. Its protein is CASSHYRRIQYQPQHF.

This chain joins TRBV5-5 and TRBJ1-5; D call uncertain. Germline V gene lookup returns CDR1 SGHKS and CDR2 YYEKEE (reference sequence). The ends were cut back, 1 base at V and 0 bases at J, with 11 bases in the middle. CDR3 length: 16 amino acids. The CDR3 DNA sequence: TGTGCCAGCAGCTTGCGGCCCGGTGTTAGCAATCAGCCCCAGCATTTT. Residues: CASSLRPGVSNQPQHF.

This chain uses TRBV9 with TRBJ2-3, with a weak D call TRBD1 (5 bases). This CDR3 is built from 15 residues. CDR1 and CDR2 (germline): SGDLS, YYNGEE. V lost 3 bases, J lost 1 base, and 12 bases lay in between. Here the CDR3 reads CASSGRGAGTDTQYF. The CDR3 nucleotides are TGTGCCAGCAGCGGTAGGGGTGCCGGCACAGATACGCAGTATTTT. The entire variable domain, with the rest obtained from reference TRBV9 and TRBJ2-3, is as follows: DSGVTQTPKHLITATGQRVTLRCSPRSGDLSVYWYQQSLDQGLQFLIQYYNGEERAKGNILERFSAQQFPDLHSELNLSSLELGDSALYFCASSGRGAGTDTQYFGPGTRLTVL.

The chain carries TRBV20-1 and TRBJ1-5; TRBD1 matches 7 bases. The CDR3 contains 14 residues. Germline lookup yields CDR1 DFQATT and CDR2 SNEGSKA (reference sequence). Trimming at V came to 3 bases and at J to 4 bases, leaving 6 bases not matched to a gene. The CDR3 DNA follows: TGCAGTGCTAGTGAGGGGGCACGTAATCAGCCCCAGCATTTT. This codes for CSASEGARNQPQHF.

The V and J genes are TRBV14 and TRBJ2-1; 7 bases match TRBD2. Germline values: CDR1 SGHDN, CDR2 FVKESK. With V trimmed by 4 bases and J by 9 bases, 12 bases remained unmatched. The CDR3 totals 15 residues. CDR3 loop: CASSPPGTTSSEQFF. For the CDR3, the DNA is TGTGCCAGCAGCCCTCCCGGGACTACTTCTTCTGAGCAGTTCTTC.

The chain employs TRBV3-1 (or the pseudogene TRBV3-2) and TRBJ1-1; D uncertain. Germline V gives CDR1 LGHDT, CDR2 YNNKEL (reference sequence). This CDR3 spans 14 amino acids. Trimming took off 1 base at V and 5 bases at J, with 11 bases between the two ends. The CDR3 is CASSQVNLGTEAFF. In DNA, the CDR3 is TGTGCCAGCAGCCAAGTAAACCTTGGGACTGAAGCTTTCTTT.

The chain has TRBV15 and TRBJ1-1; maybe TRBD1 (6 bases). Trimming left V 1 base short and J 1 base short, with 13 bases between. The V gene's germline CDR1 is LNHNV and CDR2 YYDKDF (reference sequence). This CDR3 has 16 residues. The DNA for the CDR3 is TGTGCCACCAGCAGAGGAACCGGGACACCGAACACTGAAGCTTTCTTT. Translated: CATSRGTGTPNTEAFF.

The rearrangement uses TRBV27 and TRBJ1-5; 8 nucleotides align to TRBD1. V lost 6 bases to trimming and J lost 0 bases; unmatched junction nucleotides: 13. CDR3 size: 18 residues. Germline V gene sequence: CDR1 MNHEY, CDR2 SMNVEV (reference sequence). This CDR3 is CASRGTGGLIHSNQPQHF. CDR3 DNA sequence: TGTGCCAGCAGGGGAACAGGGGGTTTAATCCATAGCAATCAGCCCCAGCATTTT.

The V gene is TRBV6-5, the J gene TRBJ2-3; D uncertain. Germline CDR1 reads MNHEY; CDR2 reads SVGAGI. V gave up 2 bases and J gave up 0 bases, with 9 bases separating them. This CDR3 has 15 amino acids. The CDR3 spells CASSYRDSSTDTQYF. The CDR3 DNA follows: TGTGCCAGCAGTTACCGAGACTCTAGCACAGATACGCAGTATTTT.

The V and J genes are TRBV5-1 and TRBJ2-1; no firm D call. The CDR3 length is 14 residues. Germline CDR1 SGHRS, CDR2 YFSETQ. The V end lost 3 bases, the J end lost 6 bases, and 13 bases lay between the germline ends. CDR3: CASSSSVGINEQFF. The CDR3 DNA is TGCGCCAGCAGCTCAAGTGTAGGGATCAATGAGCAGTTCTTC.

The chain employs TRBV3-1 (or the pseudogene TRBV3-2) and TRBJ1-4, with a tentative D call TRBD1 (5 bases). CDR3 length equals 15 residues. The V end was cut by 4 bases, the J end by 5 bases, with 14 bases between. Germline CDR1 and CDR2: LGHDT and YNNKEL (reference sequence). CDR3 coding DNA: TGTGCCAGCAGCCTTAAATGGGCAGGGAATGAAAAACTGTTTTTT. Translation gives CASSLKWAGNEKLFF.

The chain carries TRBV9 and TRBJ1-1, with D unclear. V was pared by 0 bases and J by 0 bases, with 9 bases between. The CDR3 loop spans 15 amino acids. Germline V lookup: CDR1 SGDLS, CDR2 YYNGEE. CDR3 amino acids: CASSVEGYMNTEAFF. CDR3 sequence (DNA): TGTGCCAGCAGCGTAGAGGGATACATGAACACTGAAGCTTTCTTT.

This chain links TRBV30 with TRBJ2-1, with 14 bases fitting TRBD2. Per the germline V gene, CDR1 is GTSNPN and CDR2 is SVGIG (reference sequence). CDR3 length equals 19 residues. Trimming cost V 5 bases and J 0 bases; bases outside gene matches: 12. CDR3 loop: CAWLKPGLAGALSYNEQFF. CDR3 nucleotide sequence: TGTGCCTGGCTCAAGCCGGGACTAGCGGGGGCTCTCTCCTACAATGAGCAGTTCTTC.

The sample holds one count of this clone. The genes are TRBV6-2 or TRBV6-3 and TRBJ1-2, with D unclear. The CDR3 loop spans 13 amino acids. Trimming removed 2 bases at V and 4 bases at J, with 8 bases between. The germline V gene has CDR1 MNHEY and CDR2 SVGEGT. The CDR3 protein is CASSYADAYGYTF. The DNA of the CDR3 is TGTGCCAGCAGTTACGCCGACGCCTATGGCTACACCTTC.

This chain joins TRBV5-8 and TRBJ2-3; 7 positions match TRBD2. V trimming: 4 bases; J trimming: 1 base; junction bases outside the gene matches: 9. In germline, CDR1 is SGHTS, CDR2 YDEGEE. This CDR3 comprises 16 residues. CDR3 region: CASSPGEGAGTDTQYF. CDR3 bases: TGTGCCAGCAGCCCTGGGGAGGGCGCGGGCACAGATACGCAGTATTTT.

The V and J genes are TRBV4-3 and TRBJ1-3; D is uncertain. This CDR3 is built from 18 residues. The germline V and J ends were trimmed by 0 bases and 0 bases, with 15 bases remaining between them. Germline CDR1 and CDR2: LGHNA and YSLEER. This CDR3 is CASSQDQAVSSSGNTIYF. The CDR3 DNA follows: TGCGCCAGCAGCCAAGATCAAGCGGTCAGCAGCTCTGGAAACACCATATATTTT.

The rearrangement uses TRBV4-2 and TRBJ1-1; 8 nucleotides match TRBD1. V shed 3 bases, J shed 0 bases, and the junction held 3 bases outside the gene matches. This CDR3 has 15 residues. Germline V gene data show CDR1 as LGHNA and CDR2 as YNFKEQ. The CDR3 nucleotides read TGTGCCAGCAGCCAGGAGGGACAGGTGAACACTGAAGCTTTCTTT. Protein product: CASSQEGQVNTEAFF.

The chain employs TRBV6-5 and TRBJ1-5, with unresolved D. The germline gives CDR1 MNHEY, CDR2 SVGAGI. The CDR3 consists of 13 residues. V was trimmed by 5 bases and J by 5 bases, leaving 10 bases between them. The DNA for the CDR3 is TGTGCCAGCAGTCCCAGGTCCCATCAGCCCCAGCATTTT. It yields the protein CASSPRSHQPQHF.